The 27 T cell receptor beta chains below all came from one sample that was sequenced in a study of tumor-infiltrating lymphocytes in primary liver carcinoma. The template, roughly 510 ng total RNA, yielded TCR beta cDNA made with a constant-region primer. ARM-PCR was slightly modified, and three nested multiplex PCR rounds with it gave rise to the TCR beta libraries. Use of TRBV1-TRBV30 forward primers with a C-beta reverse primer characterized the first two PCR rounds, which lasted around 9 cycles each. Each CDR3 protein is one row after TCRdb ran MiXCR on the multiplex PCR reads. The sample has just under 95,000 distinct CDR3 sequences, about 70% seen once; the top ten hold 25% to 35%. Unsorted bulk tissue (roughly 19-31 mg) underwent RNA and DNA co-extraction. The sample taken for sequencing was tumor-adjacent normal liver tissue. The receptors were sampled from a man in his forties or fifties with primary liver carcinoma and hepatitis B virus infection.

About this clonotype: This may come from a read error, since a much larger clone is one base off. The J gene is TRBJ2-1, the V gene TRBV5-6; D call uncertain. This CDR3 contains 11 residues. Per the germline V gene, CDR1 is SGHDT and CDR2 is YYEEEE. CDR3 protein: CASSLNKEQFF. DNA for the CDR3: TGTGCCAGCAGCTTGAACAAGGAGCAGTTCTTC.

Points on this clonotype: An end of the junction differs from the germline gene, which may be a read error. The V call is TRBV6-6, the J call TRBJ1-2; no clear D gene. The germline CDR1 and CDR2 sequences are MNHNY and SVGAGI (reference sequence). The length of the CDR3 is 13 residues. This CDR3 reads CASMIEGHYGHIF. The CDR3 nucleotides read TGTGCCAGCATGATCGAAGGGCACTATGGCCACATCTTC.

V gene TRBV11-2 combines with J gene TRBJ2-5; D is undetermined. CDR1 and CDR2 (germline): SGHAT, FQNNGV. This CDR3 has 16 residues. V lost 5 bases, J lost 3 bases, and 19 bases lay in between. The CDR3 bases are TGTGCCAGCAGCCAAATTCCTGGCGGTGGGAAAGAGACCCAGTACTTC. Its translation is CASSQIPGGGKETQYF. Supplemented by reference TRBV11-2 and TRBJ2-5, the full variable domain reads EAGVAQSPRYKIIEKRQSVAFWCNPISGHATLYWYQQILGQGPKLLIQFQNNGVVDDSQLPKDRFSAERLKGVDSTLKIQPAKLEDSAVYLCASSQIPGGGKETQYFGPGTRLLVL.

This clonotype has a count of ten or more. CDR3 sequence reads: CASSPAGGGTQYF. CDR3 DNA sequence: TGTGCCAGCAGCCCCGCTGGGGGAGGGACGCAGTATTTT. This chain links TRBV14 with TRBJ2-3, with 7 bases identical to TRBD2. The CDR3 has 13 residues. Germline V gene lookup returns CDR1 SGHDN and CDR2 FVKESK. J lost 9 bases, V lost 4 bases, and 7 bases had no gene match.

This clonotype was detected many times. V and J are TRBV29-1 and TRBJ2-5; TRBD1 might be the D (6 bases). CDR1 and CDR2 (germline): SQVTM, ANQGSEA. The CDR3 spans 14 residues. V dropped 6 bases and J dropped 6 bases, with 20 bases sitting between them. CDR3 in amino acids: CSVENPGVEKTQYF. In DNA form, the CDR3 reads TGCAGCGTCGAAAACCCAGGGGTTGAAAAGACCCAGTACTTC.

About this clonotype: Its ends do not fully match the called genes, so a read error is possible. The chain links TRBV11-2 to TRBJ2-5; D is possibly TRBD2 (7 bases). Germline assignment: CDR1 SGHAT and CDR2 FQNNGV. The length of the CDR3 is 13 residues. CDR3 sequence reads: CASNLAGEGTQYF. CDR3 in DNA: TGTGCCAGCAACTTAGCAGGGGAGGGGACCCAGTACTTC.

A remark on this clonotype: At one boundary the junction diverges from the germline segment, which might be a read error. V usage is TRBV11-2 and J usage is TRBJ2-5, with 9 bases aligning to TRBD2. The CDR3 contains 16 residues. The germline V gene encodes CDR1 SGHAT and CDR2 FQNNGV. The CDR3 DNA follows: TGTGCCATCAGCTTAGTCCCGGCTAGCGGGGATGAGGCCCAGTACTTC. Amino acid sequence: CAISLVPASGDEAQYF.

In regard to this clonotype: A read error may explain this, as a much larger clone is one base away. CDR3 in amino acids: CGSSLGDSRSGANVLTF. CDR3 nucleotides: TGTGGCAGCAGCTTGGGCGACAGCCGCTCTGGGGCCAACGTCCTGACTTTC. J is TRBJ2-6 and V is TRBV5-4; D possibly corresponds to TRBD1 (5 bases). The germline CDR1 and CDR2 sequences are SGHNT and YYREEE (reference sequence). The CDR3 has 17 residues. The whole variable domain, filled in from reference TRBV5-4 and TRBJ2-6, reads ETGVTQSPTHLIKTRGQQVTLRCSSQSGHNTVSWYQQALGQGPQFIFQYYREEENGRGNFPPRFSGLQFPNYSSELNVNALELDDSALYLCGSSLGDSRSGANVLTFGAGSRLTVL.

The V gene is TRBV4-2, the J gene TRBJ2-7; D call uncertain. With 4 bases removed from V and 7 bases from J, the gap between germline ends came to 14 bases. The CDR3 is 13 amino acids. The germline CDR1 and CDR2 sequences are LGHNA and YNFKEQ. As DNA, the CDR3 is TGTGCCAGCAGCCGAGATCTGGGAATGGAGCAGTACTTC. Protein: CASSRDLGMEQYF.

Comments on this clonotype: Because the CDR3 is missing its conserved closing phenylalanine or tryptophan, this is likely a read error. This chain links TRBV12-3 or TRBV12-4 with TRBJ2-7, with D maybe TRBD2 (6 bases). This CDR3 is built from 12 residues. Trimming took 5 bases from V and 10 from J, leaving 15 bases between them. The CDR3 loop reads CASSALAYGQYY. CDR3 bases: TGTGCCAGCAGTGCACTAGCCTACGGACAGTACTAC.

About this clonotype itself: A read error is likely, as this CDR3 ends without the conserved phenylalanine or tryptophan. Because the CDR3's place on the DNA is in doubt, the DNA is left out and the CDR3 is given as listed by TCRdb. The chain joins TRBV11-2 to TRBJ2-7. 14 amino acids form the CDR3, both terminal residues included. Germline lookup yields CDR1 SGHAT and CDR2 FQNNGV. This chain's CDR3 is CASSLTDIAYEQYL.

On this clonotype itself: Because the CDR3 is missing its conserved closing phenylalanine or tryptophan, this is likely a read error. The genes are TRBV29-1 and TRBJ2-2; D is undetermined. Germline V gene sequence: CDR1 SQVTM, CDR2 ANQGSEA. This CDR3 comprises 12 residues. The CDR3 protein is CIVDQGLGELFI. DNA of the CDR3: TGCATCGTTGACCAAGGGCTCGGGGAGCTGTTTATT.

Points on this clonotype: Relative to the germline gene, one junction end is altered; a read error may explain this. CDR3 sequence reads: CGSSGHGTTQETQYF. The DNA of the CDR3 is TGTGGCAGCAGTGGGCACGGGACTACCCAAGAGACCCAGTACTTC. The genes are TRBV28 and TRBJ2-5; 7 bases match TRBD2. The CDR3 is 15 residues long. Per germline, CDR1 MDHEN and CDR2 SYDVKM.

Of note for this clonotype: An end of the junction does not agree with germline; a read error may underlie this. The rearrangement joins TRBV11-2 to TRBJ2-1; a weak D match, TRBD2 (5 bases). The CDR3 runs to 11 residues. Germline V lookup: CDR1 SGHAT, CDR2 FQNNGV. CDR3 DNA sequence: TGTCCCAGCAGCCGAGCGGATGAACAGTCCTTC. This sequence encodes CPSSRADEQSF.

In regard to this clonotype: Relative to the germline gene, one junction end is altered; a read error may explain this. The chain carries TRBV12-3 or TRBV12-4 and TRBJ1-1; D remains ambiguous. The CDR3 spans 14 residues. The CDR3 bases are TGTGCCTGCAGTCCCCGGGGATCGAACTCTGAAGCTTTCTTT. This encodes CACSPRGSNSEAFF.

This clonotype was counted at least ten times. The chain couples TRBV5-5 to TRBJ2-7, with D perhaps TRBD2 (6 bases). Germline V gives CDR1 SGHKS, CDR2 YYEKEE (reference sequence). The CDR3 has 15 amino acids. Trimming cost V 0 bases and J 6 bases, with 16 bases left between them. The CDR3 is CASSLEGGIHTEQYF. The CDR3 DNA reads TGTGCCAGCAGCTTGGAAGGCGGGATACATACCGAGCAGTACTTC.

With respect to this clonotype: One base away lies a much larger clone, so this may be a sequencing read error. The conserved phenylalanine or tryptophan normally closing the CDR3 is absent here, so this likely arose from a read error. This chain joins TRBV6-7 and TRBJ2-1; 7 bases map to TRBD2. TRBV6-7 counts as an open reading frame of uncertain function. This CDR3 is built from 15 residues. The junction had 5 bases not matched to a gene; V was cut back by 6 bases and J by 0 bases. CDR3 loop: CASRGTISSYNEQFS. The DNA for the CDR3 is TGTGCCAGCAGGGGGACTATAAGCTCCTACAATGAGCAGTTCTCC.

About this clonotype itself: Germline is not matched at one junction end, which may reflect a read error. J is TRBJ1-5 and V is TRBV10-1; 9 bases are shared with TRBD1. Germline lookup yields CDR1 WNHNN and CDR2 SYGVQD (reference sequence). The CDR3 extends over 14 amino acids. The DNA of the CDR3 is TGTGCCAGCCATAGGACAGGGGGCAATCAGCCCCAGCATTTT. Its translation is CASHRTGGNQPQHF.

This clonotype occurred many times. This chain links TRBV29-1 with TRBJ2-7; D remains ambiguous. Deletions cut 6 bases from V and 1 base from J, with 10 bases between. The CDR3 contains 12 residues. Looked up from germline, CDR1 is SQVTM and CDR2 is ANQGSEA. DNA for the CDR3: TGCAGCGTCCGGGCTGATTCCTACGAGCAGTACTTC. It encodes CSVRADSYEQYF.

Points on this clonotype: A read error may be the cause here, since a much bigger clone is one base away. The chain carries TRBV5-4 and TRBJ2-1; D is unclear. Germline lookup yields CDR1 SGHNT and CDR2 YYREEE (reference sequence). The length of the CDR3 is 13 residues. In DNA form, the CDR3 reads TGTGCCAGCAACTTGGAAGGATTGGATGAGCAGTTCTTC. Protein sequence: CASNLEGLDEQFF. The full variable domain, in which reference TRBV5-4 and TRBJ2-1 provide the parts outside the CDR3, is ETGVTQSPTHLIKTRGQQVTLRCSSQSGHNTVSWYQQALGQGPQFIFQYYREEENGRGNFPPRFSGLQFPNYSSELNVNALELDDSALYLCASNLEGLDEQFFGPGTRLTVL.

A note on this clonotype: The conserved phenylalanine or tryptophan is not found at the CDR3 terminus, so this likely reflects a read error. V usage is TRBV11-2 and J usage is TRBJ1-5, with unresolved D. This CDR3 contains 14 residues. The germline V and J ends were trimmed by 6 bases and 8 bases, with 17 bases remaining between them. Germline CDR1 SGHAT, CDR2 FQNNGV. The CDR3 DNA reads TGTGCCAGCAGTACCGGATGGTTTCCCAAGCCCCAGCATTCT. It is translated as CASSTGWFPKPQHS.

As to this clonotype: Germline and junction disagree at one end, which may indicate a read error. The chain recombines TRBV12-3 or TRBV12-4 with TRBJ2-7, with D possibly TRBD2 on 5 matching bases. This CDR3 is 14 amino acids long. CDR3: CASSFRLASYKQYF. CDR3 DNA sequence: TGTGCCAGTAGTTTTCGGCTAGCCTCCTACAAGCAGTACTTC.

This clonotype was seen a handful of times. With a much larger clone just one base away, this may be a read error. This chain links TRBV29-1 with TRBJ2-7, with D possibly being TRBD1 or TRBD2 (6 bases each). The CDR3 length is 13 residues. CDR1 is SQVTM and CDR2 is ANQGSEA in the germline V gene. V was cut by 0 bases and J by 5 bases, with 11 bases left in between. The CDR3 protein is CSVEEQGLNEQYF. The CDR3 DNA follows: TGCAGCGTTGAAGAACAGGGACTGAACGAGCAGTACTTC.

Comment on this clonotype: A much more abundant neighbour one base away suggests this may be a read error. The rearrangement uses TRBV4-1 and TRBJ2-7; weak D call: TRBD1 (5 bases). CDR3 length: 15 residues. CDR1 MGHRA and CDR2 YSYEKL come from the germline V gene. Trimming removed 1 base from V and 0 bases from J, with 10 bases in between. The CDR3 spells CASSQVGASSYEQYF. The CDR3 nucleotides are TGCGCCAGCAGCCAAGTAGGGGCTAGCTCCTACGAGCAGTACTTC.

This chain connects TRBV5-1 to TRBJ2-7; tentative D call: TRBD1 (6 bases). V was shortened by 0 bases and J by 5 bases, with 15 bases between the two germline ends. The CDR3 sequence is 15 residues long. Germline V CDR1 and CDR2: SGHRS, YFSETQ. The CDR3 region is CASSLEGTWGNEQYF. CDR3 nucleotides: TGCGCCAGCAGCTTGGAAGGGACATGGGGCAACGAGCAGTACTTC.

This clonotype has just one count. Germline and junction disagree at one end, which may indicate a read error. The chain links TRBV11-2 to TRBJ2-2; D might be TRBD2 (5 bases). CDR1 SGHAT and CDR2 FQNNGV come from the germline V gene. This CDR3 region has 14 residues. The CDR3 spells CASSLDWNTGELFF. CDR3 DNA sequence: TGTGCCAGCAGCTTAGATTGGAACACCGGGGAGCTTTTTTTT.

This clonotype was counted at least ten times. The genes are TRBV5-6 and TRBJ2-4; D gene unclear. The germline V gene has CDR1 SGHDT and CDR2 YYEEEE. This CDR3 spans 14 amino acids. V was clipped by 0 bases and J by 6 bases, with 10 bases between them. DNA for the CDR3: TGTGCCAGCAGCTTGGGGCACAGCATAAACATTCAGTACTTC. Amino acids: CASSLGHSINIQYF.